This record covers a single T cell receptor (beta chain). V lost 3 bases and J 0 bases, leaving 3 bases between the germline ends. Germline-derived CDR1 and CDR2 are MNHEY and SMNVEV (reference sequence). The CDR3 totals 14 residues. Participants' reported clinical history set cohort assignment. Resolution of symptoms, clearance, or two negative PCRs was present in recovered Cohort 3 donors. This sample was taken from a study of blood T cell repertoires in COVID-19. Study-wide background: Samples of COVID-19 (acute and convalescent) were obtained from the United States, Italy and Spain. T cells, B-cell-depleted T cells, or PBMCs provided the cDNA or gDNA that served as material.

The assay was immunoSEQ multiplex PCR, and TCRdb's table has in-frame clones only and misses some. The sample lists a few hundred thousand clones, 80% to 90% occurring once. The TCR originated in a man aged 25 to 40 who had recovered from COVID-19. Specimen: PBMCs or T cells enriched from blood (not recorded which). The chain links TRBV27 to TRBJ2-6, with D uncertain. The CDR3 spells CASSFNSGANVLTF. The CDR3 DNA follows: TGTGCCAGCAGTTTTAACTCTGGGGCCAACGTCCTGACTTTC. The complete variable domain, with remaining parts taken from reference TRBV27 and TRBJ2-6, reads EAQVTQNPRYLITVTGKKLTVTCSQNMNHEYMSWYRQDPGLGLRQIYYSMNVEVTDKGDVPEGYKVSRKEKRNFPLILESPSPNQTSLYFCASSFNSGANVLTFGAGSRLTVL.